This T cell receptor beta chain was sequenced in a study of shared clonotypes between healthy human individuals. The naive CD8 subset, CD45RO-negative cells positively selected for CCR7, excluded terminally differentiated effector memory CD45RA+ cells. The length of the CDR3 is 17 residues. The ends lost 0 bases at V and 8 bases at J; junction bases unmatched: 8. Germline V lookup: CDR1 SGDLS, CDR2 YYNGEE. Only in-frame clones appear in the TCRdb table, and some are missing; sequencing was by immunoSEQ multiplex PCR. The sample lists millions of clones, about 95% occurring once. The sequenced material came from naive CD8+ T cells sorted from blood. V gene TRBV9 combines with J gene TRBJ1-4; 12 bases align to TRBD1. The origin of this receptor is a man between 18 and 29 years old in good health. The CDR3 nucleotides are TGTGCCAGCAGCGTAGAAGGGGGACAGGGGGCGGAGGAAAAACTGTTTTTT. It is translated as CASSVEGGQGAEEKLFF.